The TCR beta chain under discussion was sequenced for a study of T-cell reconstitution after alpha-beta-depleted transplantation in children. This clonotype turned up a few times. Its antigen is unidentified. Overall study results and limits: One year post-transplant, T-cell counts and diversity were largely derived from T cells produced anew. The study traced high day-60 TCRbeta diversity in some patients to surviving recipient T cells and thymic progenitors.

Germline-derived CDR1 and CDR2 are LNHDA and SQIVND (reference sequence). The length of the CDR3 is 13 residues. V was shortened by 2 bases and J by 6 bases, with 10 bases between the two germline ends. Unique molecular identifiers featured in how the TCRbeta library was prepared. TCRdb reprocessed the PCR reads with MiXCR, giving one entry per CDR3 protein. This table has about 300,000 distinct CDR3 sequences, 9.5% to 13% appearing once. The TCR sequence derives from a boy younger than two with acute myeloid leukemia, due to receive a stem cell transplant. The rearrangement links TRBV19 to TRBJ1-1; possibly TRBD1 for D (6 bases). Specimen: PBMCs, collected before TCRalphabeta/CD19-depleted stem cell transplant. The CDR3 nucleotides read TGTGCCAGTAGTATACAGGGGTGGGCTGAAGCTTTCTTT. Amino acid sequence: CASSIQGWAEAFF.